This entry describes one TCR beta chain. The target antigen is unknown. The junction departs from germline at one end; a sequencing error may be responsible. CDR1 and CDR2 from the germline V gene are SQVTM and ANQGSEA. This CDR3 spans 14 amino acids. Around day 10 of culture, CD4+ T cells were separated out. All vaccine recipients tested negative for nucleocapsid antibodies and had never contracted SARS-CoV-2 infection. Days 3 and 7 saw half the medium replaced with IL-2 medium. This record comes from a study of vaccination effects on CD4 cells after COVID-19. Clones were read by immunoSEQ multiplex PCR, and TCRdb kept only the in-frame ones, dropping some. The sample holds tens of thousands of clones, 70% seen once.

This TCR was sampled from a human donor who received a COVID-19 vaccine. The chain is built from TRBV29-1 and TRBJ2-6, with 7 bases that match TRBD1. The specimen was CD4+ T cells from PBMCs cultured without peptide, collected before COVID-19 vaccination. The CDR3 nucleotides are TGCAGCGTCGAAGGGGGCCTAGGGGCCAACGTCCTGACTTTC. This sequence encodes CSVEGGLGANVLTF.